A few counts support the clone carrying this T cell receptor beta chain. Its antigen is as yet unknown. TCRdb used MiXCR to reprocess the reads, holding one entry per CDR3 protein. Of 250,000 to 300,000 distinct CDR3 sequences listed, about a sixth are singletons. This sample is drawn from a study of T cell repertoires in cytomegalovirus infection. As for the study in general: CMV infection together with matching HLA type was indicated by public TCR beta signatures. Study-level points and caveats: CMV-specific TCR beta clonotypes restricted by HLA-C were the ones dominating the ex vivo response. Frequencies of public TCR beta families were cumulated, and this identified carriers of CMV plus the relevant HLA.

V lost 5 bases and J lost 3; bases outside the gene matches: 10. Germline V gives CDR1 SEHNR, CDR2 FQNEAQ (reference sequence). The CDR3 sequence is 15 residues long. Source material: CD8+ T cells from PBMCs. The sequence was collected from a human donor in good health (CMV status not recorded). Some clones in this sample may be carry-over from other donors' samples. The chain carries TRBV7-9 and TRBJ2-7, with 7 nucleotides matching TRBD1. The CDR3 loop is CASSQRDSLYYEQYF. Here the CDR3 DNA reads TGTGCCAGCAGCCAACGGGACAGCTTGTACTACGAGCAGTACTTC.